This T cell receptor (beta chain) was captured in a study of T cells in Graves' hyperthyroidism and ophthalmopathy. The germline V gene has CDR1 SQVTM and CDR2 ANQGSEA. The CDR3 totals 13 residues. With 4 bases removed from V and 3 bases from J, the gap between germline ends came to 13 bases. Patients were excluded for uncontrolled infection, other autoimmune disease, pregnancy or lactation. Based on clinical symptoms, serum thyroxine and TRAb, thyroid ultrasound and orbital computed tomography, diagnoses were reached. Study-level findings and limits: Expanded thyroid clonotypes (above 0.001) were mostly also found in blood.

This clonotype has only a few counts. Its antigen remains unidentified. The investigators amplified TCR beta CDR3 regions from RNA transcripts. First-round RT-PCR of the TCR CDR3 relied on the HTBI primer set. TCRdb re-derived calls from the multiplex PCR reads in MiXCR, one entry per CDR3 protein. The sample holds hundreds of thousands of distinct CDR3 sequences, about 14% seen once. Sequencing used blood. This sequence originates from a woman aged 45-60 years with Graves' ophthalmopathy. The rearrangement uses TRBV29-1 and TRBJ2-7; tentatively, D is TRBD2 (6 bases). In DNA form, the CDR3 reads TGCAGCGTTGTGGCGGGACCAGTCTACGAGCAGTACTTC. Protein sequence: CSVVAGPVYEQYF.